This T cell receptor beta chain was profiled in a study of shared clonotypes between healthy human individuals. Points from the study as a whole: Clonotypes not shared had lower generation probabilities than those common to all four donors. Enrolling few donors narrowed the genetic and exposure-history diversity that was represented.

CDR1 and CDR2 from the germline V gene are MNHNS and SASEGT. Trimming left V 6 bases short and J 3 bases short, with 14 bases between. The CDR3 length is 14 residues. Assay execution took place at the deep level. TCRdb keeps only in-frame clones here, not all; method: immunoSEQ multiplex PCR. This sample yields about 2 million clones, of which 90% to 95% are seen a single time; 0.13% belongs to the top ten. Note on this clone: The target antigen is unknown.

The receptor comes from a young man in good health. The sequencing sample was made of naive CD4+ T cells sorted from blood. Documented subset: CD45RA+ positively selected. The chain recombines TRBV6-1 with TRBJ2-5, with TRBD1 as a possible D gene (6 bases). The CDR3 region has the DNA TGTGCCAGCAGACGGACAGAACCGAAAGAGACCCAGTACTTC. Translation gives CASRRTEPKETQYF.